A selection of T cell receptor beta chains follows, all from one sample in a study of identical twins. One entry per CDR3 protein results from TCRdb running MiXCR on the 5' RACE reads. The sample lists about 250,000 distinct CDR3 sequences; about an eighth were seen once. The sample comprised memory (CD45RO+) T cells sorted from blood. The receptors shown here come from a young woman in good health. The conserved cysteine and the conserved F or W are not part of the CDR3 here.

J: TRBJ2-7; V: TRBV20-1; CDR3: SARLAASLYEQY
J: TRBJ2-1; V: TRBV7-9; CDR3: ASSPRGLAGAYNEQF
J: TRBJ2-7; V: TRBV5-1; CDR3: ASSLAEGGEQY
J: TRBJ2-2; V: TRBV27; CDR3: ASRGLKLLGELF
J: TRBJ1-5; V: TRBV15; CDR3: ATSRDYRGAADQPQH
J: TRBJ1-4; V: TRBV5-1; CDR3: ASSLEGGKLF
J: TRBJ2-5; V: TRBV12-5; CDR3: AIPLSGGIIYPNIETQY
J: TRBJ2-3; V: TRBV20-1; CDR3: SAPLTGAPDTQY
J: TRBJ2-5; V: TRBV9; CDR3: ASSVFGSETQY
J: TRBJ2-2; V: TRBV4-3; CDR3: ASSQDLAWGTGELF
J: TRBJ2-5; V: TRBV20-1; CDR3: SAKELAEETQY
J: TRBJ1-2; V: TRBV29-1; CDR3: SVIQAGVHRDGYT
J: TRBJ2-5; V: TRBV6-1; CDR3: ASSGAEQETQY
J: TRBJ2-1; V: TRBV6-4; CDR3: ASEGLAGPGGSHNEQF
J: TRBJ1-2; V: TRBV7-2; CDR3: ASSSGPFGYT
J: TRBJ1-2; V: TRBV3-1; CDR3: ASSPGQAESYT
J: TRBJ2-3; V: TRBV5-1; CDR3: ASSLAALGQGADTQY
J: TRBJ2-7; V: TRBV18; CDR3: ATALGDYEQY
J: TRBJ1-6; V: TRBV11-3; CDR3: ASSFSGPNNSPLH
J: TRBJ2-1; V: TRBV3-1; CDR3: ASSQAPTGDNEQF
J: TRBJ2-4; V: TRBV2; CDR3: ASFASGKNIQY
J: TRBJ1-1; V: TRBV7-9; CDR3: ASTIHMNTEAF
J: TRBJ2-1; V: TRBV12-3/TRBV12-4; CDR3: ASTLAGGLSNEQF
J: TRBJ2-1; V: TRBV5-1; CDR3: ASTPRGSSYNEQF
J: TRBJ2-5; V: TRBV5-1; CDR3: ASKKAQGPKGETQY
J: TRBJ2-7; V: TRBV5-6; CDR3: ASSLVGTQSYEQY
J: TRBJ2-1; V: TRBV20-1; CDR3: SARISSGRARREQF
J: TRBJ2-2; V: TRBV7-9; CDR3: ASSLALTGDRELF
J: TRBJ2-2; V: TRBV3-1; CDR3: ASSQVGTGMLF
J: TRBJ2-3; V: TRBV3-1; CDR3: ASSQASTTDTQY